This TCR beta chain was retrieved from a study of OX40 agonist ivuxolimab in advanced cancers. Study context: All patients had ivuxolimab intravenously every 2 weeks at 0.01 to 10 mg/kg. Enrolled patients in dose escalation had cancers that were hepatocellular carcinoma, melanoma, renal cell or head and neck cancer. General observations from the study: CD4+ T cells averaged fewer expanded clones than CD8+ T cells. With doses of 0.1-3.0 mg/kg, partial responders showed among the lowest clonal expansion.

The CDR3 spans 15 residues. Trimming cost V 0 bases and J 1 base, with 10 bases left between them. CDR1 and CDR2 from the germline V gene are LGHNA and YSLEER. As for this clone: What it binds is unknown.

Clones were read by immunoSEQ multiplex PCR, and TCRdb kept only the in-frame ones, dropping some. Counted here are some 20,000 clones, around 83% occurring once; the ten biggest clones make up more than 9.5%. This clonotype was sampled from an adult with an advanced solid tumor such as melanoma, head and neck, liver or kidney cancer. Specimen: CD4+ or CD8+ T cells sorted from blood, collected in a trial of the OX40 agonist ivuxolimab. The J gene is TRBJ2-7, the V gene TRBV4-3; D may match TRBD1 or TRBD2 (5 bases each). The CDR3 sequence: CASSQEEGTSYEQYF. As DNA, the CDR3 is TGCGCCAGCAGCCAAGAAGAGGGGACGTCCTACGAGCAGTACTTC.